This T cell receptor beta chain appears in the sequencing data of a study of blood T cell repertoires in COVID-19. Study at large: Acute and convalescent COVID-19 samples came from the United States, Italy and Spain.

TCRdb keeps only in-frame clones here, not all; method: immunoSEQ multiplex PCR. The repertoire includes about 130,000 clones, around 87% of them detected once, and 3% to 4.5% sits in the top ten. The CDR3 contains 15 residues. V lost 0 bases to trimming and J lost 2 bases, with 11 bases between them. Per the germline V gene, CDR1 is SGHDT and CDR2 is YYEEEE. The specimen sequenced was peripheral blood. This sequence originates from a woman aged 55 to 70 with acute or convalescent COVID-19. This chain links TRBV5-6 with TRBJ1-2; D call uncertain. Written as DNA, the CDR3 is TGTGCCAGCAGCTTGGGACCCGGGAACAACTATGGCTACACCTTC. Translated, it gives CASSLGPGNNYGYTF.